This T cell receptor (beta chain) was obtained from a study of cytomegalovirus exposure and HLA in healthy donors (dated by TCRdb to about 2017). Regarding the complete study: An earlier analysis of roughly 630 of the donors reported 276 Gb of sequence data and 117 million unique TCR beta sequences from approximately 180 million T cells. Rather than drawing on any new phenotypic data, the later analysis identified candidate immune exposures from TCR beta sequences and the way those sequences occurred across donors. An earlier analysis of around 640 of the donors used high-throughput TCR beta sequencing to judge whether each TCR beta V gene segment behaved as functional or pseudogenic. The study profiled the T cell repertoires of hundreds of subjects by immunosequencing and related them to cytomegalovirus serostatus. The aim of the study was to test whether cataloging public T cell receptors could identify signatures of past pathogen exposure. Roughly five DR-DQ haplotypes were handled as single units for association and clustering because linkage in the cohort was strong. Donor age, sex, ethnicity and CMV serostatus were compiled together with the repertoire data. Among some 400 genotyped donors of the cohort, an average of about 240,000 unique TCR beta nucleotide sequences was sequenced per donor, of which about 18% were non-productive. Around 330 gigabases of sequencing data and approximately 92 million unique TCR sequences made up an early release that covered under 750 HLA-typed donors. Of the roughly 400 genotyped donors, over 70% fell in the genetic ancestry cluster associated with self-reported Caucasian donors. A later genetic analysis used genome-wide SNP genotypes for about 65% of the roughly 670 donors, treating that subset as a discovery cohort. All discovery cohort repertoires had been generated on a single sequencing platform. In addition to the first cohort of 666 subjects, a separate validation cohort of around 110 different subjects was used. To predict cytomegalovirus infection status, the study combined high-throughput TCR immunosequencing, statistical association of individual TCRs with disease status, and machine learning. Both class I and class II loci were covered by HLA typing, at four-digit resolution. A later analysis re-analyzed previously published TCR beta repertoires from 600 to 850 donors and added high-resolution HLA genotyping to study TCR occurrence patterns. The number of donors typed differed by locus, with about 620-630 for A, B, C, DRB1 and DQB1, around 500 for DQA1, 600 to 610 for DPA1, and 400 to 490 for DPB1. The study at large found these results: A later analysis found that most CMV-associated TCR beta chains appeared HLA-restricted, with HLA associations seemingly driven largely by CMV exposure. Correlated functional status among segregating V segments might be attributable to linkage disequilibrium, but an unknown experimental factor could not be ruled out. Sequencing depth was assumed to be roughly uniform across donors in the presence/absence analyses, though that assumption may not hold. The classifier was reported to diagnose cytomegalovirus status with high specificity and sensitivity in both the original cohort and the validation cohort. In vitro tests confirmed that three of the cytomegalovirus-associated TCR beta chains recognize cytomegalovirus antigens. This cohort had only TCR beta chains sequenced, and the lack of alpha or paired-chain data limited which features could be detected. The study gave a list of about 160 TCR beta chains associated with cytomegalovirus. While some public TCRs were present in many individuals, most TCR sequences turned up only very rarely across donors. A later analysis found that TCR association rates varied across HLA loci, with DRB1 alleles showing the most associated TCRs and HLA-C alleles the fewest. Compared with the approximately 700-donor mean, donors in an Asian-associated ancestry cluster had fewer N-insertions in productive TCRs, according to a later genetic analysis. It was suggested by the authors that the approach could potentially be generalized to other disease states and immunological phenotypes. Because HLA typing was unavailable for some donors at each locus, only the typed subset was used in association tests. A group of highly shared sequence variants was considered likely to be a technical artifact of the sequencing pipeline. According to a later analysis, parvovirus B19, influenza, CMV and Epstein-Barr virus appeared linked to several top co-occurrence clusters. About 15 rarely observed V segments, including chromosome 9 orphons, were excluded from the earlier analysis of approximately 500 of the donors because counts were too low. In an earlier analysis of some 550 of the donors, most TCR beta V segments were observed in productive rearrangements about 90% or about 30% of the time, broadly matching IMGT annotations. A further reported finding was that TCR beta sequences accurately predicted the HLA-A and HLA-B alleles for most subjects in the first cohort. In a later analysis, some 18,000 TCR beta sequences were associated with specific HLA alleles at a false discovery rate of 0.05. A later analysis found that HLA-associated TCR beta chains were more clonally expanded and had lower generation probabilities than equally common non-associated chains. CMV serostatus was the only immune exposure information available for the cohort. When HLA alleles, especially DR and DQ, strongly co-occurred, TCR associations were difficult to assign to individual alleles. A later genetic analysis associated a missense DCLRE1C variant with V-gene and J-gene trimming of TCR beta chains, and an independent cohort replicated the association. Some IMGT-functional V segments, including TRBV6-2 and TRBV6-3, could not be distinguished by the 87-base-pair reads and were therefore excluded.

The cohort consisted of fewer than 700 healthy bone marrow donors. Cohort members were all nominally healthy when sampled, although unrecorded immune exposures were likely present. The donor was CMV seropositive and was included in the group of almost 300 seropositive cohort members. A peripheral blood sample was collected from each donor, and TCR beta sequencing was performed on peripheral blood mononuclear cells. The Qiagen DNeasy Blood Extraction Kit was used to extract genomic DNA from the blood cell samples. A note on this clone: The clone's antigen remains unknown. A read error is likely, as this CDR3 ends without the conserved phenylalanine or tryptophan.

Library prep was done by the immunoSEQ multiplex PCR assay. A mixture of 60 forward primers for TCR Vbeta segments and 13 reverse primers for TCR Jbeta segments was used in the multiplex PCR. The CDR3 region of rearranged TCR beta genes was amplified from genomic DNA by a multiplex PCR assay. Amplified TCR beta libraries were sequenced as 87-base-pair reads on the Illumina HiSeq System. In the authors' own workflow: A later analysis counted tens of millions of unique TCR beta chains across the 690 or so repertoires, and some 11 million of these chains were shared by at least two donors. Raw reads were error-corrected and collapsed into unique sequences by a nearest-neighbor algorithm in which closely related sequences were merged to remove PCR and sequencing errors. To assign V, D and J gene segments, CDR3 sequences were aligned to IMGT reference sequences. For a sequence to be retained, at least a six-nucleotide match to both a V gene segment and a J gene segment was required. A rearrangement was called productive if the CDR3 had no stop codons and remained in frame with V and J, and every other rearrangement was called non-productive. CDR3 was defined by IMGT convention, running from the second conserved V-encoded cysteine to the conserved J-encoded phenylalanine. Sequences without an unambiguous match to a single V gene segment were excluded from the earlier analysis of several hundred of the donors. In an earlier analysis of roughly 500 of the donors, V segments were called functional above 56.7% productive rearrangements and were called segregating when the between-donor standard deviation exceeded 5%. A statistical classification framework was developed to diagnose cytomegalovirus status using the catalog of TCR beta chain sequences. In a later analysis, V and J genes were assigned by comparing TCR nucleotide sequences against IMGT/GENE-DB human TR gene sequences. Using the TCRdist pipeline, a later analysis assigned CDR3 sequences along with most-parsimonious VDJ recombination scenarios. A later analysis defined each TCR beta chain by its CDR3 amino acid sequence plus V-gene family, and excluded reads lacking a unique V-gene family. In a later analysis, around 650 highly shared, low-generation-probability nucleotide sequences were removed to address suspected cross-contamination and a sequencing artifact. For each public chain, a later analysis derived a clonal expansion index from normalized ranks of inferred template counts within each repertoire. In a later analysis, generation probabilities were computed with a VDJ recombination model fitted to out-of-frame rearrangements, and the resulting probabilities were checked against IGoR. Hypergeometric tests were used in a later analysis to score TCR-TCR, TCR-HLA and TCR-CMV co-occurrence, with a repertoire-size bias correction applied to the TCR pairs. False discovery rates were estimated in a later analysis by permuting HLA or CMV assignments 20 times. In a later analysis, co-occurring TCRs were grouped with DBSCAN, and TCRdist sequence similarity was added when clustering was performed within HLA-allele-positive subsets. Repertoires with fewer than 30,000 or more than 120,000 public chains, plus five repertoires with anomalous nucleotide sharing, were excluded from co-occurrence clustering. What TCRdb holds here is the immuneACCESS table cut down to in-frame rearrangements. Part of the clones is not present; checked against another copy, under half of the missing clones reflect an unresolved V gene, and the others are unexplained. V, J and clone size were drawn from that table, and D and trimming were deduced from the DNA. This sample lists about 120,000 clones; over 60% were detected once. In total, the top ten clones hold approximately 5.5% of the sample.

The CDR3 length equals 13 residues, ends included. The entry retains the CDR3 DNA only, 39 bases that are in frame from base 1. The germline V gene (reference sequence) sets CDR1 to SEHNR and CDR2 to FQNEAQ. V is pared back by 2 bases and J by 8 bases, with 12 bases lying between the germline termini. This clonotype originated in a man aged 18-30 years in good health and CMV-seropositive. Sequencing used PBMCs. Here the chain combines TRBV7-9 and TRBJ1-2, with the D gene uncertain. The CDR3 sequence is CASSLIREDGYTL. The DNA sequence is given as TGTGCCAGCAGCTTAATCCGGGAGGACGGCTACACCCTC.